Ten or more counts support the clone carrying this T cell receptor beta chain. What it recognizes is unknown. The data stem from a study of Graves' ophthalmopathy and Graves' hyperthyroidism. General observations from the study: Blood repertoires reportedly contained most expanded thyroid clonotypes above 0.001 frequency.

The authors defined stable hyperthyroidism as no ophthalmopathy within 18 months of follow-up. The germline V gene has CDR1 SGHTA and CDR2 FQGNSA. The CDR3 length is 15 residues. The ends lost 4 bases at V and 7 bases at J; junction bases unmatched: 12. As the template, RNA transcripts were used to amplify TCR beta CDR3 regions. RT-PCR with HTBI primers came first, then second-round multiplex PCR. TCRdb processed the multiplex PCR reads anew with MiXCR; each CDR3 protein has one entry. This sample has hundreds of thousands of distinct CDR3 sequences, with about 20% found just once. The V and J genes are TRBV7-2 and TRBJ1-2, with 7 nucleotides matching TRBD1. Source material: peripheral blood. This receptor was identified in a woman under 30 with stable Graves' hyperthyroidism. Some clones in this sample may be carry-over from other donors' samples. CDR3 in amino acids: CASSSGSGGRSGYTF. As DNA, the CDR3 is TGTGCCAGCAGCTCGGGGTCAGGGGGAAGAAGTGGCTACACCTTC.